This T cell receptor beta chain derives from a study of T cell repertoires in cytomegalovirus infection. Study context: Public signatures in TCR beta pointed to CMV infection and matching HLA type. Study-level findings and limits: HLA-C-restricted, CMV-specific TCR beta clonotypes were dominant ex vivo. Identification of carriers of CMV plus the relevant HLA was performed using cumulative public TCR beta family frequency.

TCRdb itself ran the reads through MiXCR, one entry per CDR3 protein. The table records more than 250,000 distinct CDR3 sequences, approximately 25% of them present only once. This clonotype was detected ten times or more. Its target is unknown. This CDR3 has 15 residues. Looked up from germline, CDR1 is MNHEY and CDR2 is SVGEGT. Germline trimming cut 8 bases from V and 4 bases from J; bases unmatched to any gene: 7. Material: cultured PBMCs, obtained from culture after CMV antigen stimulation. The source is a human donor in good health (CMV status not recorded). Some clones in this sample may be carry-over from other donors' samples. The chain joins TRBV6-2 or TRBV6-3 to TRBJ2-2, with TRBD1 matching 10 bases. CDR3 sequence (DNA): TGTGCCAGCGCAAGGACAGGGGGATCCACCGGGGAGCTGTTTTTT. Its translation: CASARTGGSTGELFF.